The present TCR beta chain was sequenced within a study of blood T cell repertoires in COVID-19. Study details: Acute and convalescent COVID-19 specimens originated in the United States, Italy and Spain. Sources were T cells, B-cell-depleted T cells, or PBMCs; the material itself was cDNA or gDNA.

Original handling: Amplifying reference gene primers gave estimates of nucleated cell counts. The method was immunoSEQ multiplex PCR; TCRdb's version includes in-frame clones alone and lacks a portion of them. Clone size and V and J calls were adopted from that table, with D and trimming inferred from the DNA. The table has around 86,000 clones, 75% to 85% seen once. The sequenced sample was peripheral blood. The sequence was collected from a woman over 75 with acute or convalescent COVID-19.

The CDR3: CSVAGTSGRSRETQYF. The CDR3 DNA sequence: TGCAGCGTTGCCGGGACTAGCGGGAGGAGTCGGGAGACCCAGTACTTC. The chain employs TRBV29-1 and TRBJ2-5, with 15 bases identical to TRBD2. Germline V gives CDR1 SQVTM, CDR2 ANQGSEA. The CDR3 has 16 residues. After removal of 4 bases from V and 5 bases from J, the junction contained 8 bases not matched to a gene.